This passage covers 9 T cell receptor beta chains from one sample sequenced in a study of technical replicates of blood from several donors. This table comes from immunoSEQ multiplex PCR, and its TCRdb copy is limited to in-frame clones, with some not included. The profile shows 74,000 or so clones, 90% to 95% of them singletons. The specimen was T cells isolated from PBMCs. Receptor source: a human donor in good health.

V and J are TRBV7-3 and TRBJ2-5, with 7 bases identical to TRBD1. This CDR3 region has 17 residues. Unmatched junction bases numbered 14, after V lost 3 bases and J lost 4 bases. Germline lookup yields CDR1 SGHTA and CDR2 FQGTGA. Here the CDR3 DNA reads TGTGCCAGCAGCTTGGGTATCACAGACAGGGTATTAGAGACCCAGTACTTC. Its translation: CASSLGITDRVLETQYF.

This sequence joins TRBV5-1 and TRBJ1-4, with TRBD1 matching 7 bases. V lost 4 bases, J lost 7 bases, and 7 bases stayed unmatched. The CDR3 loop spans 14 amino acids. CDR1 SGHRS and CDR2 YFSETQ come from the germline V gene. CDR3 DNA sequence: TGCGCCAGCAGCGCGCAGGGGGGAGCTGAAAAACTGTTTTTT. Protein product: CASSAQGGAEKLFF.

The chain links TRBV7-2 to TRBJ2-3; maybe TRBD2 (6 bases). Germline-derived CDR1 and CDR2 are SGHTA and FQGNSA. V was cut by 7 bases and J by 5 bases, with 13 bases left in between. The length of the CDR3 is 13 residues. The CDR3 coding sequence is TGTGCCAGCATTAGGGAGGCGGGAGATACGCAGTATTTT. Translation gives CASIREAGDTQYF.

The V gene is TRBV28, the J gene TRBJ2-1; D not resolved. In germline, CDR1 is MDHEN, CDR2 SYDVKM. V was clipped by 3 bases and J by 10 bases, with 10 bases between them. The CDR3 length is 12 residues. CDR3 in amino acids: CASSFLRAEQFF. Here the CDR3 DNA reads TGTGCCAGCAGTTTTCTTAGAGCGGAGCAGTTCTTC.

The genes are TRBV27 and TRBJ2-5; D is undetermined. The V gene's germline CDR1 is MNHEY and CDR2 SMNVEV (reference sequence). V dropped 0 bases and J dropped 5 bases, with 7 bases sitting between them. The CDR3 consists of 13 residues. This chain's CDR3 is CASSLSRSETQYF. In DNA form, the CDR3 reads TGTGCCAGCAGTTTATCTCGGTCGGAGACCCAGTACTTC.

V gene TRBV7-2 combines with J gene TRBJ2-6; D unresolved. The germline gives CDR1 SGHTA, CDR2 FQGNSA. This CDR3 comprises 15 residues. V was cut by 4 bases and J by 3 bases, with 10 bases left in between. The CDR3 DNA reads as TGTGCCAGCAGCTGGAAGCGTAATGGGGCCAACGTCCTGACTTTC. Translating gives CASSWKRNGANVLTF.

CDR3 nucleotide sequence: TGTGCCAGCACACGGTCAGGGGCTGAGAACTATGGCTACACCTTC. The encoded protein is CASTRSGAENYGYTF. The rearrangement links TRBV6-5 to TRBJ1-2, with a weak D call TRBD1 (6 bases). CDR1 is MNHEY, CDR2 SVGAGI, per germline. V dropped 7 bases and J dropped 2 bases, with 17 bases sitting between them. CDR3 length: 15 residues.

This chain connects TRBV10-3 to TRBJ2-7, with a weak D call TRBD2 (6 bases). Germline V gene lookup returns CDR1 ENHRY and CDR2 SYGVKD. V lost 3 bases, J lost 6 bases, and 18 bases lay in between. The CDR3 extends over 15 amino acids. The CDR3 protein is CAISDLASRGFEQYF. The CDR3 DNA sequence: TGTGCCATCAGTGACCTAGCGAGTCGGGGGTTCGAGCAGTACTTC.

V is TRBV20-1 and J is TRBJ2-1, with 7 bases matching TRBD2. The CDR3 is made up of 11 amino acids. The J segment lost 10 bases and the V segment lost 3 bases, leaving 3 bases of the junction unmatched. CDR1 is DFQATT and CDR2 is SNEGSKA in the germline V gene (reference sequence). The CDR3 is CSARGGGEQFF. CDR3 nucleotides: TGCAGTGCTAGGGGGGGAGGGGAGCAGTTCTTC.